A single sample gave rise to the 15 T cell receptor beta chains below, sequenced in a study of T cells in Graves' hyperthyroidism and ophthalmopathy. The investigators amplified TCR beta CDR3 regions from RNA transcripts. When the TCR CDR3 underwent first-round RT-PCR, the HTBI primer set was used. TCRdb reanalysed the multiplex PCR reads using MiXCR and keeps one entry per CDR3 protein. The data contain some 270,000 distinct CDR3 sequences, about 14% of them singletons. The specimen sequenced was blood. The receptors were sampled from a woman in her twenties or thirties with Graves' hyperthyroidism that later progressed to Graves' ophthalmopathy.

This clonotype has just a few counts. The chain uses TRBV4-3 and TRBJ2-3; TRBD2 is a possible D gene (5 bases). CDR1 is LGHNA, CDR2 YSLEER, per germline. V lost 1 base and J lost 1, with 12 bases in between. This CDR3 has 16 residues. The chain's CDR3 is CASSQVGSPGTDTQYF. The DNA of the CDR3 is TGCGCCAGCAGCCAAGTGGGGAGTCCGGGCACAGATACGCAGTATTTT.

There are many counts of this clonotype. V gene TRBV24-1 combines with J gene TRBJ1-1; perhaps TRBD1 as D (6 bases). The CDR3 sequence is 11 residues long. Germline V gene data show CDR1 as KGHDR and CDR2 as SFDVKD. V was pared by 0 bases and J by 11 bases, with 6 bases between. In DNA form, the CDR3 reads TGTGCCACCAGTGATTTGACAGGGGCTTTCTTT. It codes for CATSDLTGAFF.

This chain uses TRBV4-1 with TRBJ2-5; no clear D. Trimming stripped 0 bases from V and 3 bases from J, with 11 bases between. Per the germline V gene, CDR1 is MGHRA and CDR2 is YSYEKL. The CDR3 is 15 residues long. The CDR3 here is CASSQDLGIEETQYF. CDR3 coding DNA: TGCGCCAGCAGCCAAGATCTTGGAATCGAAGAGACCCAGTACTTC.

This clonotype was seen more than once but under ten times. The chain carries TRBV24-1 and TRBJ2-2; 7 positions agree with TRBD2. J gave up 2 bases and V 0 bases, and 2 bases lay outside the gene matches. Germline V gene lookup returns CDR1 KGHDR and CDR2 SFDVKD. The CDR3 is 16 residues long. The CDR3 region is CATSDLGLDNTGELFF. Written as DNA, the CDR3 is TGTGCCACCAGTGATTTGGGACTAGACAACACCGGGGAGCTGTTTTTT.

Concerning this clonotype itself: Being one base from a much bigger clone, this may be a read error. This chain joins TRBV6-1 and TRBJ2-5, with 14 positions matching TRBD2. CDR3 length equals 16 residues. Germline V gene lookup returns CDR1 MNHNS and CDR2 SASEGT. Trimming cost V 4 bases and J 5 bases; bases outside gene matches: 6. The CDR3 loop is CASSGTSGGSRETQYF. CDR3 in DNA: TGTGCCAGCAGTGGGACTAGCGGGGGGAGTAGGGAGACCCAGTACTTC.

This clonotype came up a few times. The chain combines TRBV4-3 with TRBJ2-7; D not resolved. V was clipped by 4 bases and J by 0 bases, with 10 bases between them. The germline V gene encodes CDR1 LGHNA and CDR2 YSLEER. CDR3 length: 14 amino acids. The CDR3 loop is CASSPRVASYEQYF. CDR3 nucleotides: TGCGCCAGCAGCCCCCGGGTAGCCTCCTACGAGCAGTACTTC.

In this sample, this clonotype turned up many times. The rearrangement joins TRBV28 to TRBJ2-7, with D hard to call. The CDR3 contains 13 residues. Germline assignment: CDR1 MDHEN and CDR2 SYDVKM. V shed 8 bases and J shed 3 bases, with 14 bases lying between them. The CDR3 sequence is CASAITDHYEQYF. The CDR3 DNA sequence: TGTGCCAGCGCGATAACGGACCACTACGAGCAGTACTTC.

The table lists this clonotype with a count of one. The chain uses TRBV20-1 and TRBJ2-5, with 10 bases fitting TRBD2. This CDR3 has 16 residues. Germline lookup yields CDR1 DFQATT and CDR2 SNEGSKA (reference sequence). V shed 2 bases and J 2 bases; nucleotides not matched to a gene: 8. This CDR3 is CSARSTSGVLQETQYF. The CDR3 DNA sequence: TGCAGTGCTAGAAGTACTAGCGGGGTACTACAAGAGACCCAGTACTTC.

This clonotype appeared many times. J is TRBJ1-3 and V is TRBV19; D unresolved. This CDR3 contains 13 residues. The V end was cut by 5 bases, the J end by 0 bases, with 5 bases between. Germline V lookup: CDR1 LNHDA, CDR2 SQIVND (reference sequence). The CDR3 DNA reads TGTGCCAGTAGTGTGGACTCTGGAAACACCATATATTTT. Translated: CASSVDSGNTIYF.

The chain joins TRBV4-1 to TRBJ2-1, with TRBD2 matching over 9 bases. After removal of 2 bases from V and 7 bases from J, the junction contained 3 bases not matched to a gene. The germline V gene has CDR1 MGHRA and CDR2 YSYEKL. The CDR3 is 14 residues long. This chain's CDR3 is CASSQTLAGNEQFF. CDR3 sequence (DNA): TGCGCCAGCAGCCAAACCCTAGCGGGAAATGAGCAGTTCTTC.

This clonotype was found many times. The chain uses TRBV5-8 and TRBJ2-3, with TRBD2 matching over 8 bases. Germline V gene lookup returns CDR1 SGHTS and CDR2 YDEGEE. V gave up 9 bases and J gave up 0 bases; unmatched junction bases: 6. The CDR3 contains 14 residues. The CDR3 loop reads CATNSGISTDTQYF. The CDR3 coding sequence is TGTGCCACCAATAGCGGGATTAGCACAGATACGCAGTATTTT.

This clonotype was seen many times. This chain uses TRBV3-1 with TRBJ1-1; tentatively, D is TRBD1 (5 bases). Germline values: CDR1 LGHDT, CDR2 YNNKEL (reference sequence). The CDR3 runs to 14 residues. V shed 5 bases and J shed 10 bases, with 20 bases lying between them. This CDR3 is CASSGLGARERAFF. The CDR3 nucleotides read TGTGCCAGCAGCGGCCTCGGGGCGCGGGAACGAGCTTTCTTT.

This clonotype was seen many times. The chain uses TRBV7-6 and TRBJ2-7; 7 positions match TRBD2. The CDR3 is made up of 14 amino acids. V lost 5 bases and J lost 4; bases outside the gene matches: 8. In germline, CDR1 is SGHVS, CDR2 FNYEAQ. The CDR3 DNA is TGTGCCAGCAGCCATACCGCTAGCGGTTACGAGCAGTACTTC. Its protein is CASSHTASGYEQYF.

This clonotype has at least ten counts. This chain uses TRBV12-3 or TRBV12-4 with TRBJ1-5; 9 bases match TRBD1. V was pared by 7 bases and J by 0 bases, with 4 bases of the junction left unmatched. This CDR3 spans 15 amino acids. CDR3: CASMRGQGSNQPQHF. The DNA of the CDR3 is TGTGCCAGCATGAGGGGACAGGGTAGCAATCAGCCCCAGCATTTT.

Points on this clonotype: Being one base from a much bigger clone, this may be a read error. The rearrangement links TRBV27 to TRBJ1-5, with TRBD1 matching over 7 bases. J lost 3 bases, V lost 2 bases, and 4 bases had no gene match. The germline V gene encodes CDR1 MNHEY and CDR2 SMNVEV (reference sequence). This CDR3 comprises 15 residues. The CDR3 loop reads CASSLGGTANQPQHF. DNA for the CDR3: TGTGCCAGCAGTTTAGGAGGGACAGCCAATCAGCCCCAGCATTTT.